The present entry profiles one TCR beta chain with its context. Antigen specificity is unknown. These data originate in a study of cytomegalovirus exposure and HLA in healthy donors. The study, taken as a whole, reports: The authors listed approximately 160 TCR beta chains as cytomegalovirus-associated.

Assay: immunoSEQ multiplex PCR; the TCRdb copy retains only in-frame clones and omits some. Among about 60,000 clones listed, about 92% were seen once. This CDR3 is built from 13 residues. CDR1 and CDR2 (germline): SGHVS, FNYEAQ. Trimming removed 4 bases at V and 4 bases at J, with 10 bases between. The chain combines TRBV7-6 with TRBJ1-1; weak D call: TRBD1 (6 bases). The TCR comes from a woman between 18 and 30 years old in good health and CMV-seronegative. What was sequenced was PBMCs. CDR3 sequence (DNA): TGTGCCAGCAGCTCCAGGGGCGTCACTGAAGCTTTCTTT. Protein sequence: CASSSRGVTEAFF. The full variable domain, in which reference TRBV7-6 and TRBJ1-1 provide the parts outside the CDR3, is GAGVSQSPRYKVTKRGQDVALRCDPISGHVSLYWYRQALGQGPEFLTYFNYEAQQDKSGLPNDRFSAERPEGSISTLTIQRTEQRDSAMYRCASSSRGVTEAFFGQGTRLTVV.